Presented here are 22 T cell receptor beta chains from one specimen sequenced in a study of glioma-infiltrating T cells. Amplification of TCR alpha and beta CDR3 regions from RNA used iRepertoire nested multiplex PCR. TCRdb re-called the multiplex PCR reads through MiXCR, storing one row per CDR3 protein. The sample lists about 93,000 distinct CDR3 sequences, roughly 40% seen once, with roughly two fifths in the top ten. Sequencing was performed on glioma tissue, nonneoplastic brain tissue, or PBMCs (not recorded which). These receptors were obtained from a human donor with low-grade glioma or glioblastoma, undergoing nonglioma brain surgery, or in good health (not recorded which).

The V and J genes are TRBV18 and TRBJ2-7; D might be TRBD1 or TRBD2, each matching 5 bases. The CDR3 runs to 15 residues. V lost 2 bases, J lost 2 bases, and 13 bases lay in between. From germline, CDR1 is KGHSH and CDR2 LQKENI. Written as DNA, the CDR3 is TGTGCCAGCTCACCAGGGGGTACGGTCACCTACGAGCAGTACTTC. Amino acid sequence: CASSPGGTVTYEQYF.

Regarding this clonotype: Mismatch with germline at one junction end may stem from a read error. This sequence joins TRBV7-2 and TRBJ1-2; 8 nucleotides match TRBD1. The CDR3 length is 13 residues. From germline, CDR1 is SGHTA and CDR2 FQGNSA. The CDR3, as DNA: TGCGCCAGCAGCCCCACAGGGGGTGGTGGCTACAACTTC. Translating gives CASSPTGGGGYNF.

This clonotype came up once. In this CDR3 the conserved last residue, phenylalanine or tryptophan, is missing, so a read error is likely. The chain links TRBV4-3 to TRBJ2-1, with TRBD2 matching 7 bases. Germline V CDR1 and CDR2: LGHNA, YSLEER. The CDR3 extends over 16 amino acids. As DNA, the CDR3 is TGCGCTAGCAGCCAAGAGCTGCGGGAGCTCTACAATGAGCAGTTCCTC. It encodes CASSQELRELYNEQFL.

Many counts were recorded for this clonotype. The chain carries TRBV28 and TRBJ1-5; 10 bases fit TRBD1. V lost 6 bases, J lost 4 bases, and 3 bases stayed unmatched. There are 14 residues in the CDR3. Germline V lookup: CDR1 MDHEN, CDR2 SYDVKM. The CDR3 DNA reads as TGTGCCAGCAGGGAGGGACAGGGGAATCAGCCCCAGCATTTT. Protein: CASREGQGNQPQHF.

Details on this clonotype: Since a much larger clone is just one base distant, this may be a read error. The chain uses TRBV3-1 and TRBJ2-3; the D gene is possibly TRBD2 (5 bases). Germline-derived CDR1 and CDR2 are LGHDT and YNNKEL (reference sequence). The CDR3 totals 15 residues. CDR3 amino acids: CSSSPRGSGTDTQYF. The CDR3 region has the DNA TGTTCCAGCAGCCCCCGGGGTAGCGGCACAGATACGCAGTATTTT.

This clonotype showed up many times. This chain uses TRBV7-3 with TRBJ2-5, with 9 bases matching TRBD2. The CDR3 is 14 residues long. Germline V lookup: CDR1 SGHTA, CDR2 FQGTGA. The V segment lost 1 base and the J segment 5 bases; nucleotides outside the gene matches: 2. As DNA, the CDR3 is TGTGCCAGCAGCTTAAGCGGGGGGGTTGAGACCCAGTACTTC. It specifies CASSLSGGVETQYF.

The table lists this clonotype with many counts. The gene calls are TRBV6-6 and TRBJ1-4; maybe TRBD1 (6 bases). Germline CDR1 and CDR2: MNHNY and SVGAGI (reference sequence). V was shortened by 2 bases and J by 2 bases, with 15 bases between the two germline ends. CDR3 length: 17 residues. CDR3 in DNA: TGTGCCAGCAGTTACGCTCCCCACAGGGCTACTAATGAAAAACTGTTTTTT. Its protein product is CASSYAPHRATNEKLFF.

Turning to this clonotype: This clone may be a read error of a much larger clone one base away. The CDR3 is CASGFSSSGYNEQFF. The CDR3 DNA is TGTGCCAGCGGCTTTTCCTCCTCCGGGTACAATGAGCAGTTCTTC. The V call is TRBV5-5, the J call TRBJ2-1; D gene uncertain. CDR1 SGHKS and CDR2 YYEKEE come from the germline V gene (reference sequence). The CDR3 contains 15 residues.

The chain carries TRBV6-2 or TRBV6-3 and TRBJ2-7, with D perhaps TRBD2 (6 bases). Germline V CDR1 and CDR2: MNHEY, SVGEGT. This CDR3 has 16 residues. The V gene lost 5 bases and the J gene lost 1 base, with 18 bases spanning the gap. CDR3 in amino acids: CASSVGQGGKSYEQYF. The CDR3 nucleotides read TGTGCCAGCAGTGTCGGGCAGGGCGGGAAATCCTACGAGCAGTACTTC.

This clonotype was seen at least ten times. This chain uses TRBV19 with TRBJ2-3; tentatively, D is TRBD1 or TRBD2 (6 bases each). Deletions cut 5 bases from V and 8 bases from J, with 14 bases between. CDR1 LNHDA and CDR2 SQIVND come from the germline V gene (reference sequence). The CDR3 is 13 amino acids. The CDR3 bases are TGTGCCAGTAGTTCGGGGGCAGGAGGTACGCAGTATTTT. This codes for CASSSGAGGTQYF.

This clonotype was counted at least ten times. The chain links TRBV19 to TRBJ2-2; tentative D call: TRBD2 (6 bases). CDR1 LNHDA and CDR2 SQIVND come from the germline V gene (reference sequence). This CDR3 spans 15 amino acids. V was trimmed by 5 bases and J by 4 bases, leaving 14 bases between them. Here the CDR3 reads CASSVGLAITGELFF. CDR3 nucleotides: TGTGCCAGTAGTGTGGGGCTAGCGATCACCGGGGAGCTGTTTTTT.

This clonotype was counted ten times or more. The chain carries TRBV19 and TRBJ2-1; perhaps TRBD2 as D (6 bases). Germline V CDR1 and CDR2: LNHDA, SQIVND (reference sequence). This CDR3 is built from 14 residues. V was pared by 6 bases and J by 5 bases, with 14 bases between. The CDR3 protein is CASRSRGFNNEQFF. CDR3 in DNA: TGTGCCAGTAGAAGTCGGGGGTTCAACAATGAGCAGTTCTTC.

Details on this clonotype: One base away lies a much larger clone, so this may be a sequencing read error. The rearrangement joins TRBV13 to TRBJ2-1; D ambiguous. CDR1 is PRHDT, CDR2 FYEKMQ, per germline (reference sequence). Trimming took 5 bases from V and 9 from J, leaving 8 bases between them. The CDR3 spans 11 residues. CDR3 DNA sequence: TGTGCCAGCAGCGGGTGGGGTGAGCAGTTCTTC. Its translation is CASSGWGEQFF. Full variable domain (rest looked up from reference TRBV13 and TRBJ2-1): AAGVIQSPRHLIKEKRETATLKCYPIPRHDTVYWYQQGPGQDPQFLISFYEKMQSDKGSIPDRFSAQQFSDYHSELNMSSLELGDSALYFCASSGWGEQFFGPGTRLTVL.

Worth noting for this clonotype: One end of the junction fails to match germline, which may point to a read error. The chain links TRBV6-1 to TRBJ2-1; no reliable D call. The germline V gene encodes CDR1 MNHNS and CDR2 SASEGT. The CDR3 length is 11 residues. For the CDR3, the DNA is TGTGCCACCTGCGACAACAATGAGCAGATCTTC. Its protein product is CATCDNNEQIF.

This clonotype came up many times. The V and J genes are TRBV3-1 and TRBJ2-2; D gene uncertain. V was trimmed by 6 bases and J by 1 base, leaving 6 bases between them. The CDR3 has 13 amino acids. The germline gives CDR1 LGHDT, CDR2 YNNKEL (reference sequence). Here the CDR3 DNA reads TGTGCCAGCAGGGAACAGAACACCGGGGAGCTGTTTTTT. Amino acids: CASREQNTGELFF. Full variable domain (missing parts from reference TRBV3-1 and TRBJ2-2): DTAVSQTPKYLVTQMGNDKSIKCEQNLGHDTMYWYKQDSKKFLKIMFSYNNKELIINETVPNRFSPKSPDKAHLNLHINSLELGDSAVYFCASREQNTGELFFGEGSRLTVL.

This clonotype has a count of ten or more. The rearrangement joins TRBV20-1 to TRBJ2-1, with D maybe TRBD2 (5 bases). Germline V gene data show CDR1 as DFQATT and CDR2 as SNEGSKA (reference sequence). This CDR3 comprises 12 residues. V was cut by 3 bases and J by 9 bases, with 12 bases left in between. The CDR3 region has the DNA TGCAGTGCTAGTGGACTGACGGGTGAGCAGTTCTTC. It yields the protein CSASGLTGEQFF.

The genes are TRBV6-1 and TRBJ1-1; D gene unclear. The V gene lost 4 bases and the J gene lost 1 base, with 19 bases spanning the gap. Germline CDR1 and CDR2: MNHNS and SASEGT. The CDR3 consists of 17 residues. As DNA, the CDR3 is TGTGCCAGCAGTGCCGGGAGGCTGACCGGGGAGAACACTGAAGCTTTCTTT. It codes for CASSAGRLTGENTEAFF.

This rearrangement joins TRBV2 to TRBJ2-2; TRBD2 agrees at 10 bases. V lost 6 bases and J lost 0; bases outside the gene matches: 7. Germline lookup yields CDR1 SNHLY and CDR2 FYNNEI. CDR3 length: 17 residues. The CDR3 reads CASRDPSGGPNTGELFF. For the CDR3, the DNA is TGTGCCAGCAGAGATCCTAGCGGGGGCCCGAACACCGGGGAGCTGTTTTTT.

CDR3 nucleotides: TGTGCCAGCAGTCTAGGGGGGGCCTCTAACTATGGCTACACCTTC. It is translated as CASSLGGASNYGYTF. The chain employs TRBV28 and TRBJ1-2, with D perhaps TRBD1 (6 bases). With 5 bases removed from V and 0 bases from J, the gap between germline ends came to 13 bases. The germline V gene encodes CDR1 MDHEN and CDR2 SYDVKM. The CDR3 has 15 amino acids.

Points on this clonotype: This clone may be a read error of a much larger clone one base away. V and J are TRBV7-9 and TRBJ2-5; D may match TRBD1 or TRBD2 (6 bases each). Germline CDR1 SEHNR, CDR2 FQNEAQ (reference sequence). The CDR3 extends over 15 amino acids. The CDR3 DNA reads TGTGTCAGCAGGGGCGGGACCCCCTTATTAGGGACCCAGTACTTC. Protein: CVSRGGTPLLGTQYF.

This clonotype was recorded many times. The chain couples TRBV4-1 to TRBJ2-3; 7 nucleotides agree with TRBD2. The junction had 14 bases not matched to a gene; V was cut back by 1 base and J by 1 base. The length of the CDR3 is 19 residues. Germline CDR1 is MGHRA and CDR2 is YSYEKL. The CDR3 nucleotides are TGCGCCAGCAGCCAAGGAGGCGGGGGAGGGCCGCGAGGCACAGATACGCAGTATTTT. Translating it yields CASSQGGGGGPRGTDTQYF.

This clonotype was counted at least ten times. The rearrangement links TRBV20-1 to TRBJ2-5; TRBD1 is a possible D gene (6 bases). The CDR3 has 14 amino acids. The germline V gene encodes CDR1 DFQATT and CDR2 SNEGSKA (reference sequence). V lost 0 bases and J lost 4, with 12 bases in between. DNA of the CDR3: TGCAGTGCTAGAGAGCCCAGGGGTAGAGAGACCCAGTACTTC. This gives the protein CSAREPRGRETQYF.